This entry is about one T cell receptor beta chain. These data are taken from a study of blood T cell repertoires in COVID-19. The CDR3 has 17 residues. Germline V gene data show CDR1 as MGHRA and CDR2 as YSYEKL. J lost 7 bases, V lost 4 bases, and 14 bases had no gene match. The table came from immunoSEQ multiplex PCR; TCRdb's copy has only in-frame clones and leaves some out. In the table there are hundreds of thousands of clones, nearly 90% of which are singletons. Seattle enrolled patients during active infection and tracked them longitudinally. Sequencing was performed on peripheral blood. J is TRBJ2-2 and V is TRBV4-1; 8 bases are a match to TRBD2. This TCR came from a man between 18 and 29 years old with COVID-19, enrolled during active disease. The CDR3 spells CASSRVIAGIFDGELFF. The CDR3 DNA reads TGCGCCAGCAGCCGGGTAATAGCGGGAATTTTCGACGGGGAGCTGTTTTTT.